This T cell receptor (beta chain) was profiled in a study of cytomegalovirus exposure and HLA in healthy donors (dated by TCRdb to about 2017). Study-wide context: According to a later analysis, the 120 validation repertoires were produced on the same platform as the approximately 600 repertoires of the first cohort. The study aimed to test whether cataloging public T cell receptors could reveal signatures of past pathogen exposure. Along with the approximately 620-subject first cohort, a separate validation cohort of over a hundred different subjects was used. The study combined high-throughput TCR immunosequencing, statistical association of individual TCRs with disease status, and machine learning to predict cytomegalovirus infection status. Results and caveats for the whole study, not just this receptor: According to the authors, the approach could potentially be generalized to other disease states and immunological phenotypes. The classifier was reported to diagnose cytomegalovirus status with high specificity and sensitivity in both the original and validation cohorts. In vitro tests confirmed that a few of the cytomegalovirus-associated TCR beta chains recognize cytomegalovirus antigens. In a later analysis, TCRs clustered in the first cohort were found to also tend to co-occur in the roughly 120 validation repertoires, with roughly 93% of cluster scores above 0. In the study, about 150 TCR beta chains were listed as associated with cytomegalovirus. The validation cohort had no HLA typing available for a later analysis, so co-occurrence within that cohort was assessed over all 130 or so repertoires. While some public TCRs were present in many individuals, most TCR sequences turned up only very rarely across donors.

Worth noting for this clone: Its cognate antigen has yet to be identified. It has no much larger one-base neighbor in the sample; base qualities were not kept.

Trimming removed 2 bases from V and 4 bases from J, leaving 9 bases between the germline ends. The germline V gene (reference sequence) supplies CDR1 SGHNT and CDR2 YYREEE. Including cysteine and phenylalanine, the CDR3 has 13 amino acids. The read is trimmed to its CDR3 DNA, 39 bases read in frame from base 1. Library method: the immunoSEQ multiplex PCR assay. For the original study's pipeline: A statistical classification framework was built for diagnosing cytomegalovirus status from the catalog of TCR beta chain sequences. TCRdb limited this immuneACCESS table to in-frame rearrangements with V and J called. A share of clones is missing; checked studies link under half to unresolved V genes, and the rest is unexplained. V and J calls and clone size follow that table, whereas D and trimming were derived from the DNA. Present in this sample are 150,000 to 200,000 clones, about 83% of which were seen just once. Around 1.6% of the sample lies in the top ten.

The donors were included in the validation cohort of 130 or so subjects, a group kept apart from the roughly 670-subject first cohort. The chain links TRBV5-4 with TRBJ2-5, and possibly TRBD1, on 6 matching bases. This sequence was found in a woman under 30 in good health and CMV-seronegative. The sequencing sample was made of PBMCs. The nucleotide sequence is given as TGTGCCAGCAGCTTTGGGGGCACAGAGACCCAGTACTTC. This encodes CASSFGGTETQYF.